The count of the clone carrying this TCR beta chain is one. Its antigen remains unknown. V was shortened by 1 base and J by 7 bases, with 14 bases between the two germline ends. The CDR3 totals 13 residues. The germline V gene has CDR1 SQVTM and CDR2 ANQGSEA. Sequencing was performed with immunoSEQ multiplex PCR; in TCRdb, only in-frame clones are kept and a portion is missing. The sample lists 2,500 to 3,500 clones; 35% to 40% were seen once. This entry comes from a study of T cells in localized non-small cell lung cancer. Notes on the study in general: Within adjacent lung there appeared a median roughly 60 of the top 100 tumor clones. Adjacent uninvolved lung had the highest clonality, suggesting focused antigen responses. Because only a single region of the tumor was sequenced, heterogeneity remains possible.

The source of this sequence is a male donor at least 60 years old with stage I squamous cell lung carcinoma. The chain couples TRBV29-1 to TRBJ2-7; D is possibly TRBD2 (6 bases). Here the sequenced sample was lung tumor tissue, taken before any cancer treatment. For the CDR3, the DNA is TGCAGCGTTGAAGGACACCCTGGGGGGGAGCAGTACTTC. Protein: CSVEGHPGGEQYF.